Only a few counts were recorded for the clone carrying this TCR beta chain. Antigen: not known. There are 11 residues in the CDR3. Trimming removed 2 bases at V and 2 bases at J, with 3 bases between. The V gene's germline CDR1 is GTSNPN and CDR2 SVGIG (reference sequence). This entry is derived from a study of beta chain features in type 1 diabetes. Study results and caveats: Type 1 diabetes patients had fewer VDJ junction insertions and more deletions. The study found that naive, central memory and Treg TCRB repertoires appeared more similar in patients than in healthy donors.

Expressed TCRB transcripts were sequenced, since all the RNA that had been isolated was reverse transcribed. Only in-frame clones appear in the TCRdb table, and some are missing; sequencing was by immunoSEQ multiplex PCR. This sample has over 500,000 clones, with roughly 15% found just once. The sequencing sample was made of naive CD4+ T cells from blood. This receptor was taken from a man in his late teens or twenties in good health. The gene calls are TRBV30 and TRBJ2-5; D gene ambiguous. CDR3 loop: CAWSTQETQYF. The CDR3, as DNA: TGTGCCTGGAGTACTCAAGAGACCCAGTACTTC.